The 21 T cell receptor beta chains given below trace back to one sample, sequenced in a study of blood T cell repertoires in COVID-19. TCRdb's copy holds only in-frame clones and misses some; the assay was immunoSEQ multiplex PCR. The sample yields 40,000 or so clones, 79% seen once. The sequencing input was peripheral blood. Receptor source: a man aged 70 or older with acute or convalescent COVID-19.

V usage is TRBV11-3 and J usage is TRBJ2-3; no reliable D call. CDR3 size: 14 residues. V was trimmed by 0 bases and J by 4 bases, leaving 8 bases between them. Germline V CDR1 and CDR2: SGHNT, YENEEA. CDR3 in amino acids: CASSLDRSPDTQYF. CDR3 DNA: TGTGCCAGCAGCTTAGATAGGAGTCCAGATACGCAGTATTTT.

The gene calls are TRBV5-1 and TRBJ1-4; 7 nucleotides agree with TRBD1. CDR3 size: 15 residues. Germline V gene sequence: CDR1 SGHRS, CDR2 YFSETQ. V shed 4 bases, J shed 3 bases, and the junction held 6 bases outside the gene matches. The CDR3 coding sequence is TGCGCCAGCAGCAGAACAGGGGCGGCTAATGAAAAACTGTTTTTT. The encoded protein is CASSRTGAANEKLFF. The full variable domain, its missing parts supplied by reference TRBV5-1 and TRBJ1-4, is KAGVTQTPRYLIKTRGQQVTLSCSPISGHRSVSWYQQTPGQGLQFLFEYFSETQRNKGNFPGRFSGRQFSNSRSEMNVSTLELGDSALYLCASSRTGAANEKLFFGSGTQLSVL.

This sequence joins TRBV20-1 and TRBJ2-7; 8 nucleotides line up with TRBD1. Trimming at V came to 3 bases and at J to 2 bases, leaving 6 bases not matched to a gene. This CDR3 contains 14 residues. Germline assignment: CDR1 DFQATT and CDR2 SNEGSKA (reference sequence). CDR3 bases: TGCAGTGCTAGTGGTCCAGGGGGCCCCTACGAGCAGTACTTC. Its protein product is CSASGPGGPYEQYF.

The chain is built from TRBV7-2 and TRBJ2-2, with D perhaps matching TRBD1 (6 bases). V was clipped by 0 bases and J by 7 bases, with 15 bases between them. In germline, CDR1 is SGHTA, CDR2 FQGNSA. The CDR3 is 16 amino acids. The DNA of the CDR3 is TGTGCCAGCAGCTTAGCGCAGGTCAGGGGTGGCGGGGAGCTGTTTTTT. As protein: CASSLAQVRGGGELFF.

V gene TRBV3-1 (or the pseudogene TRBV3-2) combines with J gene TRBJ1-1; D is possibly TRBD1 (5 bases). The CDR3 consists of 14 residues. V dropped 6 bases and J dropped 0 bases, with 11 bases sitting between them. Germline V gives CDR1 LGHDT, CDR2 YNNKEL (reference sequence). CDR3 sequence (DNA): TGTGCCAGCAGGGGGGAGGGAATGAACACTGAAGCTTTCTTT. Protein sequence: CASRGEGMNTEAFF.

The chain has TRBV6-2 or TRBV6-3 and TRBJ1-2; 7 bases line up with TRBD1. The CDR3 has 14 amino acids. J was trimmed by 6 bases and V by 5 bases; bases with no gene match: 9. From germline, CDR1 is MNHEY and CDR2 SVGEGT. CDR3 sequence (DNA): TGTGCCAGCAGTACTGTGGGACAGTTTAATGGCTACACCTTC. This codes for CASSTVGQFNGYTF.

The rearrangement links TRBV7-2 to TRBJ2-1; 9 bases fit TRBD2. V shed 8 bases, J shed 9 bases, and the junction held 20 bases outside the gene matches. This CDR3 comprises 17 residues. Germline CDR1 is SGHTA and CDR2 is FQGNSA. The CDR3 DNA is TGTGCCAGCCGACCTAGGGGCGGGAGGGCCAGGGGCGGTGAGCAGTTCTTC. As protein: CASRPRGGRARGGEQFF.

This clone occurred once. The chain carries TRBV15 and TRBJ2-7, with D hard to call. CDR3 length equals 18 residues. Germline V gene data show CDR1 as LNHNV and CDR2 as YYDKDF (reference sequence). The germline V and J ends were trimmed by 0 bases and 2 bases, with 20 bases remaining between them. In nucleotides, the CDR3 is TGTGCCACCAGCAGAGATTGGGTGACGGGTAGTGTAGCCTACGAGCAGTACTTC. Protein sequence: CATSRDWVTGSVAYEQYF.

The chain employs TRBV19 and TRBJ1-3; D might be TRBD1 (5 bases). The CDR3 contains 17 residues. V was clipped by 5 bases and J by 4 bases, with 21 bases between them. The germline V gene encodes CDR1 LNHDA and CDR2 SQIVND (reference sequence). Written as DNA, the CDR3 is TGTGCCAGTAGTTTCCGCTTGCGGGGCGCGACGGGAAACACCATATATTTT. Its protein product is CASSFRLRGATGNTIYF.

This clone is judged medium-sized. This chain links TRBV7-9 with TRBJ2-3, with D possibly matching TRBD2 (6 bases). The CDR3 totals 14 residues. The V and J ends lost 2 bases and 3 bases respectively, with 9 bases between them. Germline V gene data show CDR1 as SEHNR and CDR2 as FQNEAQ (reference sequence). DNA of the CDR3: TGTGCCAGCAGCTTACGCGGGGCTACAGATACGCAGTATTTT. Its protein is CASSLRGATDTQYF.

The rearrangement joins TRBV7-2 to TRBJ2-3, with TRBD1 as a possible D gene (5 bases). V was shortened by 0 bases and J by 2 bases, with 15 bases between the two germline ends. The CDR3 has 17 residues. Germline CDR1 is SGHTA and CDR2 is FQGNSA. The CDR3 coding sequence is TGTGCCAGCAGCTTAGCGGGGCAGGGTGAGAACACAGATACGCAGTATTTT. Its protein product is CASSLAGQGENTDTQYF.

Concerning this clone: Compared with germline, one end of the junction differs, possibly owing to a read error. The chain couples TRBV7-7 to TRBJ2-5, with D perhaps TRBD2 (6 bases). Germline CDR1 is SSHAT and CDR2 is FNYEAQ (reference sequence). The CDR3 extends over 13 amino acids. CDR3 protein: CASRRDSEETQYF. Here the CDR3 DNA reads TGTGCTAGCAGGCGGGACTCCGAAGAGACCCAGTACTTC.

The CDR3 DNA reads as TGTGCCAGCAGAGAGCCGGGATCCTACGAGCAGTACTTC. Encoded protein: CASREPGSYEQYF. The rearrangement uses TRBV7-2 and TRBJ2-7, with a possible D match to TRBD2 (5 bases). V gave up 6 bases and J gave up 1 base, with 10 bases separating them. CDR3 size: 13 residues. In germline, CDR1 is SGHTA, CDR2 FQGNSA.

The J gene is TRBJ2-2, the V gene TRBV4-2, with 8 bases identical to TRBD1. Germline loops: CDR1 LGHNA, CDR2 YNFKEQ. The trim removed 2 bases at V and 1 base at J, leaving 6 bases unmatched. CDR3 length: 17 residues. CDR3 region: CASSQRLGQGNTGELFF. In DNA form, the CDR3 reads TGTGCCAGCAGCCAACGACTTGGACAGGGGAACACCGGGGAGCTGTTTTTT.

V and J are TRBV6-4 and TRBJ2-2, with a possible D match to TRBD1 (5 bases). The germline gives CDR1 MRHNA, CDR2 SNTAGT. The CDR3 spans 15 residues. Trimming took 4 bases from V and 3 from J, leaving 12 bases between them. The CDR3 bases are TGTGCCAGCAGTGTTTCCGGACACTACACCGGGGAGCTGTTTTTT. Translation: CASSVSGHYTGELFF.

The V and J genes are TRBV10-3 and TRBJ1-4, with D possibly being TRBD1 (6 bases). The CDR3 totals 14 residues. Germline values: CDR1 ENHRY, CDR2 SYGVKD. Trimming stripped 2 bases from V and 7 bases from J, with 11 bases between. CDR3 amino acids: CAISEGQMVEKLFF. The CDR3 DNA reads TGTGCCATCAGTGAGGGACAGATGGTTGAAAAACTGTTTTTT.

This clone came up once. As DNA, the CDR3 is TGTGCCAGCTCCCTGCGGTTGGAAAACATTCAGTACTTC. Protein sequence: CASSLRLENIQYF. The J gene is TRBJ2-4, the V gene TRBV18; D not certain. The germline gives CDR1 KGHSH, CDR2 LQKENI. The CDR3 covers 13 residues. Between the trimmed V and J ends, which lost 6 bases and 5 bases, there was a span of 11 bases.

This clone showed up just once. V usage is TRBV11-2 and J usage is TRBJ2-1; 8 nucleotides match TRBD2. Germline trimming cut 1 base from V and 1 base from J; bases unmatched to any gene: 6. The germline V gene encodes CDR1 SGHAT and CDR2 FQNNGV. This CDR3 contains 17 residues. CDR3 loop: CASSLVFGGRSYNEQFF. The CDR3 nucleotides read TGTGCCAGCAGCTTAGTTTTTGGCGGGAGGTCCTACAATGAGCAGTTCTTC.

This clone was detected a few times. V is TRBV3-1 (or the pseudogene TRBV3-2) and J is TRBJ2-7; no clear D gene. CDR3 length equals 11 residues. Germline lookup yields CDR1 LGHDT and CDR2 YNNKEL (reference sequence). V lost 3 bases and J lost 7, with 7 bases in between. CDR3 nucleotide sequence: TGTGCCAGCAGCCAGGCAAAAGAGCAGTACTTC. Its protein is CASSQAKEQYF.

This chain connects TRBV9 to TRBJ2-1, with D possibly TRBD2 on 5 matching bases. Trimming removed 4 bases from V and 1 base from J, with 15 bases in between. Per the germline V gene, CDR1 is SGDLS and CDR2 is YYNGEE. CDR3 size: 16 residues. The CDR3 sequence is CASSPRGPDSYNEQFF. For the CDR3, the DNA is TGTGCCAGCAGCCCGAGAGGGCCAGATTCCTACAATGAGCAGTTCTTC.

The V gene is TRBV5-6, the J gene TRBJ1-2; 10 positions match TRBD1. Per germline, CDR1 SGHDT and CDR2 YYEEEE. V shed 4 bases, J shed 4 bases, and the junction held 10 bases outside the gene matches. The CDR3 extends over 16 amino acids. The CDR3 protein is CASSTIRTGGGYGYTF. CDR3 coding DNA: TGTGCCAGCAGCACAATTAGGACAGGGGGAGGCTATGGCTACACCTTC. Full variable domain (remainder filled in from reference TRBV5-6 and TRBJ1-2): DAGVTQSPTHLIKTRGQQVTLRCSPKSGHDTVSWYQQALGQGPQFIFQYYEEEERQRGNFPDRFSGHQFPNYSSELNVNALLLGDSALYLCASSTIRTGGGYGYTFGSGTRLTVV.